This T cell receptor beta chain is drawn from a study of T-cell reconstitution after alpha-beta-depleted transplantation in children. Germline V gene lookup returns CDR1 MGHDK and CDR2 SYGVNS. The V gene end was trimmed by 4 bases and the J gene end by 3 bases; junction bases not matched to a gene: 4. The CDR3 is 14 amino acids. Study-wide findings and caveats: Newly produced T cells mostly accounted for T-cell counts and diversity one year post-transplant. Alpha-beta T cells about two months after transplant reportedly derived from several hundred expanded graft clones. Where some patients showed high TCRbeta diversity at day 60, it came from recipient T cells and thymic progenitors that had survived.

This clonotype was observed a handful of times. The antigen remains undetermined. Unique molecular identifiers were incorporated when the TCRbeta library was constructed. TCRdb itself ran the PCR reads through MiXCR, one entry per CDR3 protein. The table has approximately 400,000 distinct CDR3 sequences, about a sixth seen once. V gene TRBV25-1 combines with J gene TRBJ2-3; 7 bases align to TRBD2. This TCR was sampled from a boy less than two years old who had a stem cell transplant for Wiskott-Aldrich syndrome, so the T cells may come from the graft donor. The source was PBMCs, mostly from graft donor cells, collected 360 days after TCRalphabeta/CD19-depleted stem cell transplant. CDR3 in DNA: TGTGCCAGCAGTGTGGGGGGGGGAACAGATACGCAGTATTTT. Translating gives CASSVGGGTDTQYF. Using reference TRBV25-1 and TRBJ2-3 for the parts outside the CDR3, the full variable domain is EADIYQTPRYLVIGTGKKITLECSQTMGHDKMYWYQQDPGMELHLIHYSYGVNSTEKGDLSSESTVSRIRTEHFPLTLESARPSHTSQYLCASSVGGGTDTQYFGPGTRLTVL.